Sequencing of this T cell receptor beta chain was carried out in a study of CD8+ T cells in alopecia areata. Findings and limits, study-wide: Many expanded lesional clones stayed in scalp and blood while on tofacitinib. Scalp samples also yield sequences of resident alphabeta T cells from normal skin.

Treatment: oral pan-JAK inhibitor, 5-10 mg twice daily. The CDR3 has 12 residues. V shed 5 bases and J shed 4 bases, with 9 bases lying between them. Germline V gives CDR1 SEHNR, CDR2 FQNEAQ (reference sequence). As for this clone: Its antigen is unidentified.

Extraction and reverse transcription of RNA yielded cDNA as the sequencing template. Here immunoSEQ multiplex PCR was the method, and the copy in TCRdb shows in-frame clones only, minus some. The sample contains approximately 280,000 clones, about three fifths of which appear only once. Source: CD4+ T cells sorted from blood, taken at week 24, from a patient treated with tofacitinib. The source of this sequence is a human donor with alopecia areata. The chain carries TRBV7-9 and TRBJ2-7; D could derive from TRBD1 or TRBD2 (5 bases each). The CDR3 spells CASSRDLYEQYF. CDR3 coding DNA: TGTGCCAGCAGCCGGGACCTTTACGAGCAGTACTTC.